This entry concerns a single TCR beta chain. V was clipped by 5 bases and J by 8 bases; unmatched bases: 11. This CDR3 is 15 amino acids long. Germline-derived CDR1 and CDR2 are SEHNR and FQNEAQ (reference sequence). This specimen comes from a study of blood T cell repertoires in COVID-19. At the level of the study: The samples span acute and convalescent COVID-19 from the United States, Italy and Spain.

Original processing notes: Reference gene primer amplification yielded estimated nucleated cell counts. Sequenced by immunoSEQ multiplex PCR; TCRdb stores in-frame clones only, minus some. V and J calls plus clone size are reproduced from that table; the DNA served to infer D and trimming. The sample has a few hundred thousand clones, just over 85% seen once. Specimen: peripheral blood. This receptor was obtained from a man in his forties or fifties with acute or convalescent COVID-19. The chain carries TRBV7-9 and TRBJ2-1; 8 nucleotides align to TRBD2. The CDR3 is CASSPPGTSFDEQFF. DNA for the CDR3: TGTGCCAGCAGCCCCCCCGGGACTAGTTTTGATGAGCAGTTCTTC.